This TCR beta chain derives from a study of T cells in Graves' hyperthyroidism and ophthalmopathy. The CDR3 runs to 14 residues. Germline CDR1 is MGHRA and CDR2 is YSYEKL. The V gene end was trimmed by 4 bases and the J gene end by 10 bases; junction bases not matched to a gene: 6. Clinical symptoms, serum thyroxine and TRAb, thyroid ultrasound and orbital computed tomography together formed the diagnostic basis. Amplified TCR beta CDR3 regions came from RNA transcripts. HTBI primers were employed in a first-round RT-PCR of the TCR CDR3. MiXCR, run by TCRdb on the multiplex PCR reads, gives a single entry per CDR3 protein. The repertoire holds 750,000 to 900,000 distinct CDR3 sequences, with over 35% as singletons.

Sequenced input: blood. The chain uses TRBV4-1 and TRBJ1-6; 8 nucleotides align to TRBD1. This clonotype was sampled from a man aged 18 to 35 with Graves' hyperthyroidism. The CDR3 reads CASSPGQGESPLHF. For the CDR3, the DNA is TGCGCCAGCAGCCCTGGACAGGGAGAATCACCCCTCCACTTT.